This T cell receptor (beta chain) was captured by sequencing in a study of blood T cell repertoires in COVID-19. Assay used: immunoSEQ multiplex PCR; TCRdb lists only in-frame clones, some missing. The sample holds 150,000 to 170,000 clones, roughly 80% seen once. This CDR3 contains 11 residues. The germline V gene has CDR1 DFQATT and CDR2 SNEGSKA (reference sequence). Between the trimmed V and J ends, which lost 3 bases and 2 bases, there was a span of 4 bases. This receptor was obtained from a woman aged 55 to 70 with COVID-19, enrolled during active disease. The sequencing input was peripheral blood. This rearrangement joins TRBV20-1 to TRBJ2-5; no reliable D call. The CDR3 here is CSASAQETQYF. The DNA of the CDR3 is TGCAGTGCTAGTGCACAAGAGACCCAGTACTTC.